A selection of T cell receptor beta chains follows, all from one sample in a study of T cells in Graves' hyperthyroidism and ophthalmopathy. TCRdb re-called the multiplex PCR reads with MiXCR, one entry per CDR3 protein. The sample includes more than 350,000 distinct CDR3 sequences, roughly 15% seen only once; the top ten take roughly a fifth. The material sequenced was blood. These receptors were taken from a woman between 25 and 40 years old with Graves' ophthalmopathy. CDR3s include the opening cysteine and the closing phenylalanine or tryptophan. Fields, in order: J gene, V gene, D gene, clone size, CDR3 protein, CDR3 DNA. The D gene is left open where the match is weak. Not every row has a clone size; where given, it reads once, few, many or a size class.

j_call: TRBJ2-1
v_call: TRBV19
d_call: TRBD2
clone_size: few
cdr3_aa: CASSLRTSGPYNEQFF
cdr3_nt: TGTGCCAGTAGCCTTCGGACTAGCGGGCCCTACAATGAGCAGTTCTTC

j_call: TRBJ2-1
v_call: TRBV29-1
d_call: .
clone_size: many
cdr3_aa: CSVEKGVSSGVRGNEQFF
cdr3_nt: TGCAGCGTTGAAAAGGGGGTCTCGAGCGGGGTCCGGGGAAATGAGCAGTTCTTC

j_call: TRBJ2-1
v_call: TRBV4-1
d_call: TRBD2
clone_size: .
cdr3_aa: CASSQPGLAGRNEQFF
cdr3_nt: TGCGCCAGCAGCCAACCGGGACTAGCGGGTCGGAATGAGCAGTTCTTC

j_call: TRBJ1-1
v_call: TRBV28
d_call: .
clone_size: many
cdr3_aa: CASSALGGAGNTEAFF
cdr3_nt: TGTGCCAGCAGCGCCCTGGGGGGGGCGGGGAACACTGAAGCTTTCTTT

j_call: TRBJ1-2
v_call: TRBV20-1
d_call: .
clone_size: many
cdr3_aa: CSARAWGNYGYTF
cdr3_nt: TGCAGTGCTAGAGCGTGGGGGAACTATGGCTACACCTTC

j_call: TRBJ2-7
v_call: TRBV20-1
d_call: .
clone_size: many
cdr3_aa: CSARLNDRRIAYEQYF
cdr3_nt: TGCAGTGCTAGGTTGAACGACAGGCGGATAGCCTACGAGCAGTACTTC

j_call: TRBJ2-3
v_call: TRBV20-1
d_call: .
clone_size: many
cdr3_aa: CSASPLGAADTQYF
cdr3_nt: TGCAGTGCTAGCCCCCTGGGAGCCGCAGATACGCAGTATTTT

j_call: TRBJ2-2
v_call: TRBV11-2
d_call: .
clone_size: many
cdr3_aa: CASSSGGTGELFF
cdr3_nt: TGTGCCAGCAGCTCCGGCGGCACCGGGGAGCTGTTTTTT

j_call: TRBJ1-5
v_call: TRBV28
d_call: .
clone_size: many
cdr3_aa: CASGAPYSNQPQHF
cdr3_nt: TGTGCCAGCGGGGCGCCCTATAGCAATCAGCCCCAGCATTTT

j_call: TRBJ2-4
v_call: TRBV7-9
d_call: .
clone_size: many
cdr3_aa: CASSLWAEAKNIQYF
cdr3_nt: TGTGCCAGCAGCTTATGGGCGGAAGCCAAAAACATTCAGTACTTC

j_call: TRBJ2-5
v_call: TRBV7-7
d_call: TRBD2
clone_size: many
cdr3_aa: CASSLRLAGISETQYF
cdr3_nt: TGTGCTAGCAGCTTACGGCTAGCGGGGATTTCGGAGACCCAGTACTTC

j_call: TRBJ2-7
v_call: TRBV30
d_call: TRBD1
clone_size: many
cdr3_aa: CAWTSGGYEQYF
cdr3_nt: TGTGCCTGGACCTCAGGGGGCTACGAGCAGTACTTC

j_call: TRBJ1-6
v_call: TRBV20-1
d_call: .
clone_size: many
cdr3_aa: CSAPRGDNSPLHF
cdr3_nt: TGCAGTGCTCCGAGGGGGGATAATTCACCCCTCCACTTT

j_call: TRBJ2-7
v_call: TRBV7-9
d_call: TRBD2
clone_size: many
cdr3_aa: CASSFWGSTGGGGQYF
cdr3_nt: TGTGCCAGCAGCTTTTGGGGATCTACGGGAGGCGGCGGGCAGTACTTC

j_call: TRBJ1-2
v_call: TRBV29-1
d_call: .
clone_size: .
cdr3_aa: CSVDHGGYTF
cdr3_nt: TGCAGCGTTGACCATGGGGGCTACACCTTC

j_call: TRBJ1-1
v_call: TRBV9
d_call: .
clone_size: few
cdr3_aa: CASSVGGAPEAFF
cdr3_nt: TGTGCCAGCAGCGTAGGGGGCGCCCCTGAAGCTTTCTTT

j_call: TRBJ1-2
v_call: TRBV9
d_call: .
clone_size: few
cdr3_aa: CASSVGTTANYGYTF
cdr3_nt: TGTGCCAGCAGCGTTGGGACTACCGCTAACTATGGCTACACCTTC

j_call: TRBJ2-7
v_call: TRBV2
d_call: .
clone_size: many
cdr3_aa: CASSEHQTYEQYF
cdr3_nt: TGTGCCAGCAGCGAACACCAGACCTACGAGCAGTACTTC

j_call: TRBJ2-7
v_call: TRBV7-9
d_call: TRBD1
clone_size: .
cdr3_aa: CASSLITGDEQYF
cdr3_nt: TGTGCCAGCAGCCTAATTACAGGGGACGAGCAGTACTTC

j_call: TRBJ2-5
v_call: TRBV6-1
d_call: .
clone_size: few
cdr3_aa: CASRAQRRTRQETQYF
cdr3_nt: TGTGCCAGCAGGGCCCAACGAAGGACCCGACAAGAGACCCAGTACTTC

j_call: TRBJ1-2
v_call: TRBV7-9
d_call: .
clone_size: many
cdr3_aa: CATNSYGYTF
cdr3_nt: TGTGCCACCAACAGCTATGGCTACACCTTC

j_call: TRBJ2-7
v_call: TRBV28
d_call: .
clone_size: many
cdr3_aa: CASSFGLDEQYF
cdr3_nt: TGTGCCAGCAGTTTTGGGCTGGACGAGCAGTACTTC

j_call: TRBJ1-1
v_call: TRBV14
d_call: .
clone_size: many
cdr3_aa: CASSQDPRVGTEAFF
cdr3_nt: TGTGCCAGCAGCCAAGATCCCAGGGTCGGAACTGAAGCTTTCTTT

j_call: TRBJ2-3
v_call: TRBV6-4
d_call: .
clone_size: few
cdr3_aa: CASSIGAGPSTDTQYF
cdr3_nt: TGTGCCAGCAGCATCGGGGCAGGTCCTAGCACAGATACGCAGTATTTT

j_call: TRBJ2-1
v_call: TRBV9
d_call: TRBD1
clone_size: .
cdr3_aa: CASSVLTGGSEQFF
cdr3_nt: TGTGCCAGCAGCGTATTGACAGGGGGCTCTGAGCAGTTCTTC